This TCR beta chain is from a study of blood T cells in healthy people across ages. Using a J-beta primer mix together with a sample-barcoded 5' primer, a second PCR was run for about 7 to 12 cycles. TCRdb reprocessed the 5' RACE reads via MiXCR and lists one record per CDR3 protein. The table includes some 640,000 distinct CDR3 sequences, roughly 50% detected once. In this sample, this clonotype turned up a few times. What it binds is unknown. Study-level findings and limits: Roughly linear declines in TCR beta diversity per million T cells occurred with age.

This CDR3 spans 13 amino acids. CDR1 and CDR2 from the germline V gene are DFQATT and SNEGSKA (reference sequence). This clonotype was obtained from a woman in her sixties in good health. V and J are TRBV20-1 and TRBJ2-5, with 8 positions matching TRBD2. The tail of the sequence fits TRBJ2-7 better, so the J call may be wrong. The sample was blood. The CDR3 nucleotides read TGCAGTGCTACCCGGGAGGGGAATCACGAGCAGTACTTC. It translates to CSATREGNHEQYF.